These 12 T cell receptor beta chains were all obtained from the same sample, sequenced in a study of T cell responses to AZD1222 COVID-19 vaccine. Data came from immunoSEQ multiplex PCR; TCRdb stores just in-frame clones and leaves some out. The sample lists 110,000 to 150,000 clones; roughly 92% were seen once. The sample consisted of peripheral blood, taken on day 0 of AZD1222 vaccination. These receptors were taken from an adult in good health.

The CDR3 protein is CSVEDSKDRVGDGYTF. The CDR3 region has the DNA TGCAGCGTTGAAGATTCTAAGGACAGGGTGGGTGATGGCTACACCTTC. The rearrangement joins TRBV29-1 to TRBJ1-2; 8 positions match TRBD1. The germline CDR1 and CDR2 sequences are SQVTM and ANQGSEA. CDR3 length equals 16 residues. The V and J ends lost 0 bases and 6 bases, in that order; junction bases with no gene match: 12.

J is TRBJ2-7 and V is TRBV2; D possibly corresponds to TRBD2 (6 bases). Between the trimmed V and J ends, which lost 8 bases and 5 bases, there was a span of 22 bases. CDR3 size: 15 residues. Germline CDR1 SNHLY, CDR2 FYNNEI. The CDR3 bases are TGTGCCAGCGGAGGCACGGGACGGAGGGTTGACGAGCAGTACTTC. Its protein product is CASGGTGRRVDEQYF.

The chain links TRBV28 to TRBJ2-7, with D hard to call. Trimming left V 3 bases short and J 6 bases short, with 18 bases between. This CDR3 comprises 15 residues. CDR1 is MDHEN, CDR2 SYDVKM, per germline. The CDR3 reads CASSFSGPRWVEQYF. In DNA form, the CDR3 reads TGTGCCAGCAGTTTCTCGGGTCCAAGGTGGGTCGAGCAGTACTTC.

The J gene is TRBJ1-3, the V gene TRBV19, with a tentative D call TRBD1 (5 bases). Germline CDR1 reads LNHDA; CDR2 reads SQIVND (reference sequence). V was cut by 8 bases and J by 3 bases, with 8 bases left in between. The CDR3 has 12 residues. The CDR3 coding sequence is TGTGCCAGTGACAGCAATGGAAACACCATATATTTT. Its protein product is CASDSNGNTIYF.

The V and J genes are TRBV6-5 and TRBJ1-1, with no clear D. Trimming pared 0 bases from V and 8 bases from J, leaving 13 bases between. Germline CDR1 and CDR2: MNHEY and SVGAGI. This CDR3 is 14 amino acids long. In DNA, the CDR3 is TGTGCCAGCAGTTACTCGATCCCCGTAACAGAAGCTTTCTTT. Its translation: CASSYSIPVTEAFF.

CDR3 in DNA: TGTGCCAGCAGCGACTGGGACAGCAATTCACCCCTCCACTTT. Protein: CASSDWDSNSPLHF. The V and J genes are TRBV9 and TRBJ1-6, with TRBD1 identical over 7 bases. Germline values: CDR1 SGDLS, CDR2 YYNGEE. Trimming at V came to 3 bases and at J to 7 bases, leaving 4 bases not matched to a gene. The CDR3 totals 14 residues.

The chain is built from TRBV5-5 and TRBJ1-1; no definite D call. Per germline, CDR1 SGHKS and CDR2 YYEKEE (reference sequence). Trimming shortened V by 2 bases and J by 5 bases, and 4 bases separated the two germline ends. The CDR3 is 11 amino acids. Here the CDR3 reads CASSLITEAFF. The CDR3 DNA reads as TGTGCCAGCAGCTTAATTACTGAAGCTTTCTTT.

CDR3 DNA sequence: TGTGCCAGCAGCTTAGAGGGGACGAATTCACCCCTCCACTTT. Amino acids: CASSLEGTNSPLHF. This rearrangement joins TRBV7-9 to TRBJ1-6; a weak D match, TRBD1 (5 bases). The ends were cut back, 1 base at V and 7 bases at J, with 8 bases in the middle. The CDR3 covers 14 residues. Germline values: CDR1 SEHNR, CDR2 FQNEAQ (reference sequence).

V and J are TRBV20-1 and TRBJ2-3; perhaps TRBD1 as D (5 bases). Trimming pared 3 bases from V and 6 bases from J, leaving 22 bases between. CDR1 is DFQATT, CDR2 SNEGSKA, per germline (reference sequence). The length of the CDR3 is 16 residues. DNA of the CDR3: TGCAGTGCTAGTGACCCCCGCCAGGGAAGGTGGGATACGCAGTATTTT. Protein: CSASDPRQGRWDTQYF.

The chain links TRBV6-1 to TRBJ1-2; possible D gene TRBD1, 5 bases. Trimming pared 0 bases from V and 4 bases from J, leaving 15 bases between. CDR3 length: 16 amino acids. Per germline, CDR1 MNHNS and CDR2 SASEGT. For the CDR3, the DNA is TGTGCCAGCAGTGAAGCGTCTGGCAGAGGGACCTATGGCTACACCTTC. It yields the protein CASSEASGRGTYGYTF.

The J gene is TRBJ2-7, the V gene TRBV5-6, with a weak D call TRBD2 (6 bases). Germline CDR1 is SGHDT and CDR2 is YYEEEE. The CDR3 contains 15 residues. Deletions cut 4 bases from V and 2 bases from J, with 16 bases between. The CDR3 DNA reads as TGTGCCAGCAGCCGGAGGGGTCCGGGGGCCTACGAGCAGTACTTC. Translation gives CASSRRGPGAYEQYF.

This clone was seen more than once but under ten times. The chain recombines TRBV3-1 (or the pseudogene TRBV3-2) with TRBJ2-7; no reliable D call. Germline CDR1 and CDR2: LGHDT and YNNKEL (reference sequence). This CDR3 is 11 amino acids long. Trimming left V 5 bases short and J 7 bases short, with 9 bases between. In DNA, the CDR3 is TGTGCCAGCAGCTTGACGAGTGAGCAGTACTTC. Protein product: CASSLTSEQYF.